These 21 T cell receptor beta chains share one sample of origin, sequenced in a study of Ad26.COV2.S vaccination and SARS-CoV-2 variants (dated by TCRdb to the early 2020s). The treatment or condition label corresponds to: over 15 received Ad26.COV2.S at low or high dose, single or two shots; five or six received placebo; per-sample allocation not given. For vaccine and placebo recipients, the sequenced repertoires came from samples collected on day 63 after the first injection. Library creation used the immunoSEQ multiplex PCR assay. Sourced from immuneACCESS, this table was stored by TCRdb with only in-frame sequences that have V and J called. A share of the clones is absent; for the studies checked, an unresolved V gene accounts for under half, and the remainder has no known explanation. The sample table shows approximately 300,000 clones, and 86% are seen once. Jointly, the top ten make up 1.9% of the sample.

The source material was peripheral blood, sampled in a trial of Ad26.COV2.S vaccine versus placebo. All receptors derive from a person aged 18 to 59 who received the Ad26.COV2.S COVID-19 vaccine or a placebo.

The CDR3 DNA reads as TGTGCCAGCAGCACCGGGGGAACGGGGGCTGAAGCTTTCTTT. Encoded protein: CASSTGGTGAEAFF. This chain uses TRBV11-2 with TRBJ1-1; maybe TRBD1 (5 bases). Looked up from germline, CDR1 is SGHAT and CDR2 is FQNNGV. The CDR3 is 14 residues long. V was cut by 5 bases and J by 6 bases, with 16 bases left in between.

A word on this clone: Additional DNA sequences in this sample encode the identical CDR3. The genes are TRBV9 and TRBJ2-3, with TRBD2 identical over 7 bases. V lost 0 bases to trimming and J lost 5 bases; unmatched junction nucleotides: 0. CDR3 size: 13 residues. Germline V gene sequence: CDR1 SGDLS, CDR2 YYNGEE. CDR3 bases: TGTGCCAGCAGCGTAGGCGGGGGAGATACGCAGTATTTT. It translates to CASSVGGGDTQYF. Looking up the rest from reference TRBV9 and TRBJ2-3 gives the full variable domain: DSGVTQTPKHLITATGQRVTLRCSPRSGDLSVYWYQQSLDQGLQFLIQYYNGEERAKGNILERFSAQQFPDLHSELNLSSLELGDSALYFCASSVGGGDTQYFGPGTRLTVL.

The CDR3 sequence is CASSDRQGLKGNIQYF. The DNA for the CDR3 is TGTGCCAGTAGTGATAGACAGGGGCTAAAGGGGAACATTCAGTACTTC. V and J are TRBV19 and TRBJ2-4, with TRBD1 matching 8 bases. Germline V gene data show CDR1 as LNHDA and CDR2 as SQIVND (reference sequence). This CDR3 region has 16 residues. The V and J ends lost 5 bases and 7 bases, in that order; junction bases with no gene match: 13.

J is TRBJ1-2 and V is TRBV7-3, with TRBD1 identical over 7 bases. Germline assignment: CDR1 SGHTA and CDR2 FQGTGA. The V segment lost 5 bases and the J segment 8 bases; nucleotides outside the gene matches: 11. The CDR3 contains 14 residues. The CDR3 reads CASSPVTGDVGYTF. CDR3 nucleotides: TGTGCCAGCAGCCCCGTTACAGGGGACGTGGGCTACACCTTC.

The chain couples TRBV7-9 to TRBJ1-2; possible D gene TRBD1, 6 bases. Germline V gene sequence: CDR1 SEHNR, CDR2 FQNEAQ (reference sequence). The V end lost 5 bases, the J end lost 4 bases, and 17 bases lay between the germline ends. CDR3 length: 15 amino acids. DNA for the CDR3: TGTGCCAGCAGCCCCCCATTCGGACAGATCTATGGCTACACCTTC. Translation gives CASSPPFGQIYGYTF.

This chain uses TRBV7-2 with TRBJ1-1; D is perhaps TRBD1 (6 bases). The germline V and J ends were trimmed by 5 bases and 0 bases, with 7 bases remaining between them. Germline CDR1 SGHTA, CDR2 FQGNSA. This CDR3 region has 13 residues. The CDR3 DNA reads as TGTGCCAGCAGCCGGACAGTGAACACTGAAGCTTTCTTT. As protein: CASSRTVNTEAFF. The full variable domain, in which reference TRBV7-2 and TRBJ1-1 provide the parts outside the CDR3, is GAGVSQSPSNKVTEKGKDVELRCDPISGHTALYWYRQSLGQGLEFLIYFQGNSAPDKSGLPSDRFSAERTGGSVSTLTIQRTQQEDSAVYLCASSRTVNTEAFFGQGTRLTVV.

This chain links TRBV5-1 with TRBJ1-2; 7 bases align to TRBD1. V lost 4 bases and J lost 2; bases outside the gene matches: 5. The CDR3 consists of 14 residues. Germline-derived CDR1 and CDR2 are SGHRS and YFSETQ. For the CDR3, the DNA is TGCGCCAGCAGCCGGACAGGTTCAAACTATGGCTACACCTTC. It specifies CASSRTGSNYGYTF.

As DNA, the CDR3 is TGTGCCAGCTCACCATCCGGGACAGGGACATATGGCTACACCTTC. Amino acid sequence: CASSPSGTGTYGYTF. The chain links TRBV18 to TRBJ1-2, with TRBD1 matching over 9 bases. V trimming: 2 bases; J trimming: 5 bases; junction bases outside the gene matches: 6. The germline V gene encodes CDR1 KGHSH and CDR2 LQKENI. The CDR3 contains 15 residues.

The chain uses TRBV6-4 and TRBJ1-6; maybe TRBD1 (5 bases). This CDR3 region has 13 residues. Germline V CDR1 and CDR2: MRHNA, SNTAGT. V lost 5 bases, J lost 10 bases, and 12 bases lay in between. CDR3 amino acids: CASSRDFESPLHF. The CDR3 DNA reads TGTGCCAGCAGTCGGGACTTTGAATCACCCCTCCACTTT.

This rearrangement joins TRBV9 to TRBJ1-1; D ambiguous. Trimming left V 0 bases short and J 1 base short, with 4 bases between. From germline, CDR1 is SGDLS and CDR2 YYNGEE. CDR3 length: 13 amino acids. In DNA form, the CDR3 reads TGTGCCAGCAGCGTAGCAAGGAACACTGAAGCTTTCTTT. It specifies CASSVARNTEAFF.

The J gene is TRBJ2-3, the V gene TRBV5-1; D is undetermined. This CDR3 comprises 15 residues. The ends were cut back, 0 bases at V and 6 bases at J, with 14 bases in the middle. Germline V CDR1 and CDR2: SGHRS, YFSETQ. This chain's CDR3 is CASSLEWIASDTQYF. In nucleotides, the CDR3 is TGCGCCAGCAGCTTGGAGTGGATAGCATCCGATACGCAGTATTTT.

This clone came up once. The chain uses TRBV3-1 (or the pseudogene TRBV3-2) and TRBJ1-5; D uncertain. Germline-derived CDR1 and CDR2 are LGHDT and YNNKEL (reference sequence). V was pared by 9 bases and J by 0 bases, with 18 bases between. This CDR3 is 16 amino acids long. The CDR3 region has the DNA TGTGCCAGGGCTCGGAGGGCCCCTTATAGCAATCAGCCCCAGCATTTT. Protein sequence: CARARRAPYSNQPQHF.

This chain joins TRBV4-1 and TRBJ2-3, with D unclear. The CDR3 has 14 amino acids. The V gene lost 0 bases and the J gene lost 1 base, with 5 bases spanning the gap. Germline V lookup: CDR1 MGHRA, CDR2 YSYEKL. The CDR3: CASSQDPGTDTQYF. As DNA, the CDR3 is TGCGCCAGCAGCCAAGATCCGGGCACAGATACGCAGTATTTT.

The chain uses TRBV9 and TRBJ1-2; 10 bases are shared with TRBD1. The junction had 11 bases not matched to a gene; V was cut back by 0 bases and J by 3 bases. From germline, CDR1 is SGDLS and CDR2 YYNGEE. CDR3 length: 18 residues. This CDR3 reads CASSVGLMGTGAYYGYTF. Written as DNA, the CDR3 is TGTGCCAGCAGCGTAGGTCTTATGGGGACAGGGGCTTACTATGGCTACACCTTC.

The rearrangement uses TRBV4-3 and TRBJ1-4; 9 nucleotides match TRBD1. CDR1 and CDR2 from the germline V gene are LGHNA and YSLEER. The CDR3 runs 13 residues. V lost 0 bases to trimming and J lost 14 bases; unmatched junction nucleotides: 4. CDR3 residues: CASSQDQGQGLFF. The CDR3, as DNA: TGCGCCAGCAGCCAAGATCAAGGACAGGGGCTGTTTTTT.

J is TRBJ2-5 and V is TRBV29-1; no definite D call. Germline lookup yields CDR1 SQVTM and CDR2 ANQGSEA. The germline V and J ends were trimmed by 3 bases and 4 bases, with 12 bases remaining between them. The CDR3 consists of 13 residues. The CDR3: CSVEVADLETQYF. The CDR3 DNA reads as TGCAGCGTTGAGGTGGCAGATTTAGAGACCCAGTACTTC.

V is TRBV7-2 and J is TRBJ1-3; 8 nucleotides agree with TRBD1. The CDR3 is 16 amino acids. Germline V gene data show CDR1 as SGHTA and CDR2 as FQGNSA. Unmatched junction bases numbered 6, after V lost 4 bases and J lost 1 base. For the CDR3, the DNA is TGTGCCAGCAGCTACGCCGGGACAGGTTCTGGAAACACCATATATTTT. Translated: CASSYAGTGSGNTIYF.

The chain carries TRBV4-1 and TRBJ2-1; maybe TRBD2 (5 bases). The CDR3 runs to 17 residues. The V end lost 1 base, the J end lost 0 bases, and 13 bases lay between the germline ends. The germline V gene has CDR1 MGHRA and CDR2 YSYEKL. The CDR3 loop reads CASSQGQRALSYNEQFF. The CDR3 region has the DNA TGCGCCAGCAGCCAAGGTCAGAGGGCCCTCTCCTACAATGAGCAGTTCTTC.

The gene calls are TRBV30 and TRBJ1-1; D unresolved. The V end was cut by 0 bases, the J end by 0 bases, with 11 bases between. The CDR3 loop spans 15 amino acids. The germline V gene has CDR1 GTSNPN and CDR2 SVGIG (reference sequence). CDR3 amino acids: CAWSVPQLLNTEAFF. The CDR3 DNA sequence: TGTGCCTGGAGTGTACCGCAGCTTTTGAACACTGAAGCTTTCTTT.

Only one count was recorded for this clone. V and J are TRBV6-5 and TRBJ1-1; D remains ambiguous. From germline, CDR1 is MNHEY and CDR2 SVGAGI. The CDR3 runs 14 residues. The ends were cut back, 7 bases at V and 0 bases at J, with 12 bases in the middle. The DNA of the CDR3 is TGTGCCAGCACCCCGTCCGTCGTGAACACTGAAGCTTTCTTT. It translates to CASTPSVVNTEAFF.

The CDR3 region has the DNA TGTGCCAGCAGTTCCCGGGTGCCAGTCGTGACCCAGTACTTC. Its protein is CASSSRVPVVTQYF. This chain joins TRBV6-6 and TRBJ2-5; D gene uncertain. The V gene lost 4 bases and the J gene lost 7 bases, with 16 bases spanning the gap. Germline CDR1 and CDR2: MNHNY and SVGAGI (reference sequence). The CDR3 totals 14 residues.